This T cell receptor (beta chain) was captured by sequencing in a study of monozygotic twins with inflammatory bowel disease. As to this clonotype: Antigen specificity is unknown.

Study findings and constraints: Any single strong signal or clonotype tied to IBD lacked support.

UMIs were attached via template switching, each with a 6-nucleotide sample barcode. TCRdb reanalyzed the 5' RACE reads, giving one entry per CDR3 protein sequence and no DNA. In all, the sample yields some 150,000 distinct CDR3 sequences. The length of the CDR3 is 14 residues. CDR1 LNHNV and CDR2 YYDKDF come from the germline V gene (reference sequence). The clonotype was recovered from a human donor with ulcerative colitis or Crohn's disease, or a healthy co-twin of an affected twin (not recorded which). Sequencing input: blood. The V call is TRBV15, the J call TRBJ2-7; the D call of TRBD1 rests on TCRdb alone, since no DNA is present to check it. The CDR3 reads CATSRDRGEYEQYF. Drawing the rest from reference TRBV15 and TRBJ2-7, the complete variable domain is DAMVIQNPRYQVTQFGKPVTLSCSQTLNHNVMYWYQQKSSQAPKLLFHYYDKDFNNEADTPDNFQSRRPNTSFCFLDIRSPGLGDTAMYLCATSRDRGEYEQYFGPGTRLTVT.